This T cell receptor (beta chain) was documented in a study of breast tumors, draining lymph nodes, adjacent tissues. The length of the CDR3 is 9 amino acids, counting both ends. Per the germline V gene, CDR1 is MNHEY and CDR2 is SMNVEV (reference sequence). General study points: Tumor TCR diversity was below lymph nodes but above nontumor tissue. Luminal-like breast cancer showed significantly higher tumor–nontumor repertoire similarity than basal-like.

Samples came from axillary lymph nodes draining the breast cancer. With regard to this clonotype: The antigen is not known. In this CDR3 the conserved last residue, phenylalanine or tryptophan, is missing, so a read error is likely. No DNA is shown, since the ends of the CDR3 on it are uncertain; the CDR3 is the one TCRdb lists.

A single record per CDR3 protein comes from TCRdb applying MiXCR to the multiplex PCR reads. The sample lists about 230,000 distinct CDR3 sequences, approximately 31% seen once, with just over 1.4% in the top ten. Sequences were obtained from axillary lymph node tissue. The rearrangement links TRBV27 to TRBJ2-5. The TCR originated in a female donor with breast cancer. Some clones in this sample may be carry-over from other donors' samples. CDR3 residues: CASGFNTVT.